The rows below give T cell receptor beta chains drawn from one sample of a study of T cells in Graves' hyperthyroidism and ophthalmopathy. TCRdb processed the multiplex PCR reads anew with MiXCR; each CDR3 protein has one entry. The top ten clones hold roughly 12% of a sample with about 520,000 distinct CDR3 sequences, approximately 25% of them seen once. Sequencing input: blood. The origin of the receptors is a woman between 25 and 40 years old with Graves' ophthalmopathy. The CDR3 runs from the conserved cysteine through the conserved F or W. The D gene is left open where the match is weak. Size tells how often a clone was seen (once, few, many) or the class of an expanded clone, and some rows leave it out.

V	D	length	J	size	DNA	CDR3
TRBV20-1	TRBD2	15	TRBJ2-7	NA	TGCAGTGCTAGAGATCCAGCGGGAATCCTCTACGAGCAGTACTTC	CSARDPAGILYEQYF
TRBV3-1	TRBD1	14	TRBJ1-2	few	TGTGCCAGCAGCCAAGAGGACAGGGGACGCGGCTACACCTTC	CASSQEDRGRGYTF
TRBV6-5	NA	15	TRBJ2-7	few	TGTGCCAGCAGTTACTCGCACCTTGACACCTACGAGCAGTACTTC	CASSYSHLDTYEQYF
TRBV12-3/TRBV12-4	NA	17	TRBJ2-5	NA	TGTGCCAGCAGTTCGACAGACGTTCGGGGGCGGCAAGAGACCCAGTACTTC	CASSSTDVRGRQETQYF
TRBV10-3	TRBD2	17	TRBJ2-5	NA	TGTGCCATCAGTGACACCGGGGGGGCACCCCAACAAGAGACCCAGTACTTC	CAISDTGGAPQQETQYF
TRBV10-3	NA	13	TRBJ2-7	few	TGTGCCATCAGTGAGTCGTCGGGTCACGAGCAGTACTTC	CAISESSGHEQYF
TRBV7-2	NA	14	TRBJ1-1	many	TGTGCCAGCAGCTTGGCAGGGTTTGGCACTGAAGCTTTCTTT	CASSLAGFGTEAFF
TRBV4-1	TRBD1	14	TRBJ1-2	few	TGCGCCAGCAGCCAAGATAGGAGCGCCCAGGGGGGGACCTTC	CASSQDRSAQGGTF
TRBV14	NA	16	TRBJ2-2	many	TGTGCCAGCAGCCAAGCCCCCTTGGCGAACACCGGGGAGCTGTTTTTT	CASSQAPLANTGELFF
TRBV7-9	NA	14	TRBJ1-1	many	TGTGCCAGCAGCTTAGCGACGGGGAGTTTCGGGGCTTTCTTT	CASSLATGSFGAFF
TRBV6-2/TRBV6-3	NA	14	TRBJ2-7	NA	TGTGCCAGCAGTGGGGACGACGCCCCCTACGAGCAGTACTTC	CASSGDDAPYEQYF
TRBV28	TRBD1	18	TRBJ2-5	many	TGTGCCCGCAGTTTGAATGGGGCCAGGGGGCGACGGGGAGGGACCCAGTACTTC	CARSLNGARGRRGGTQYF
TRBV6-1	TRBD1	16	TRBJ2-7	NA	TGTGCCAGCAGTGAAGTCTCCGGGACAGGGGCCTACGAGCAGTACTTC	CASSEVSGTGAYEQYF
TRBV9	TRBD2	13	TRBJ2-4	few	TGTGCCAGCAGCAGCGGGGGGGCCGACATTCAGTACTTC	CASSSGGADIQYF
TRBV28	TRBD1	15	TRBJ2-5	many	TGTGCCAGCAGTTTCGGGACAGGGGGCGTTGAGACCCAGTACTTC	CASSFGTGGVETQYF
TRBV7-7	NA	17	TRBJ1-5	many	TGTGCTAGCAGCCCCGCTCAGGGCAGGAATAGCAATCAGCCCCAGCATTTT	CASSPAQGRNSNQPQHF
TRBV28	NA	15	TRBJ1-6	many	TGTGCCAGCAGTTACCCCGTGGAGGGTGGGTCACCCCTCCACTTT	CASSYPVEGGSPLHF
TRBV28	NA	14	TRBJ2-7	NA	TGTGCCAGCAGTCTCCGGGACAACTTCTACGAGCAGTACTTC	CASSLRDNFYEQYF
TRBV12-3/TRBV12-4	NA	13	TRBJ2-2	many	TGTGCCAGCAAACAGGGAAAGGCCGGGGAGCTGTTTTTT	CASKQGKAGELFF
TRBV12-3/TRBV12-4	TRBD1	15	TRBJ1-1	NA	TGTGCCAGCAGGGGGGACAGGGGATTTTACACTGAAGCTTTCTTT	CASRGDRGFYTEAFF
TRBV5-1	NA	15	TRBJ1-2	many	TGCGCCAGCAGCTTGGAAGGCTCGTTCCTAGAGGGCTACACCTTC	CASSLEGSFLEGYTF
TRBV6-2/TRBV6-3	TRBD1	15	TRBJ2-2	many	TGTGCCAGCAGTTACTACGTGGACAGGGCCGGGGAGCTGTTTTTT	CASSYYVDRAGELFF
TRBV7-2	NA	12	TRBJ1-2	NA	TGTGCCAGCAGCCCATACAGGGCTGGCTACACCTTC	CASSPYRAGYTF
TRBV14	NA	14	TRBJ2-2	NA	TGTGCCAGCAGACCGGGCATCTCAAGCGGGGAGCTGTTTTTT	CASRPGISSGELFF
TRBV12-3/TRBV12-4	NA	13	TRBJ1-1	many	TGTGCCAGCAGGGGCAGGAGGGTAACTGAAGCTTTCTTT	CASRGRRVTEAFF
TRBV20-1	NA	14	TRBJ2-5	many	TGCAGTGCTAGTGGCTGGACAACCCAAGAGACCCAGTACTTC	CSASGWTTQETQYF
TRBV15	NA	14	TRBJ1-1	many	TGTGCCACCACCCCAGGCGGCAGGAACACTGAAGCTTTCTTT	CATTPGGRNTEAFF
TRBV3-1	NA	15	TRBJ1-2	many	TGTGCCAGCAGCCAAGATCCCGGCACCAACTATGGCTACACCTTC	CASSQDPGTNYGYTF
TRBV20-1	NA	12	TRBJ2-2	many	TGCAGTGCTAGCCATTACACCGGGGAGCTGTTTTTT	CSASHYTGELFF
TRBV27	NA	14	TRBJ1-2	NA	TGTGCCAGCAGGAGGGTATCGGGGAACTATGGCTACACCTTC	CASRRVSGNYGYTF
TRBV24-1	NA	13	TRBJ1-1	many	TGTGCCACCAGTGAGGGGACGGGCACTGAAGCTTTCTTT	CATSEGTGTEAFF
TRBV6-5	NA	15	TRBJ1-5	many	TGTGCCAGCAGTTACTCGGTGGACAGCCCTACGGCCCAGCATTTT	CASSYSVDSPTAQHF
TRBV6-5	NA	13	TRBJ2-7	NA	TGTGCCAGCAGTTACATGGGGGGGCGCGAGCAGTACTTC	CASSYMGGREQYF
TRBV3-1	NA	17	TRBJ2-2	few	TGTGCCAGCAGCCAAGAACAGGGCCTACCGAACACCGGGGAGCTGTTTTTT	CASSQEQGLPNTGELFF
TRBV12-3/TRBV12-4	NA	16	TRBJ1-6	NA	TGTGCCAGCAGTTTAGGTGGGGGAACCTATAATTCACCCCTCCACTTT	CASSLGGGTYNSPLHF
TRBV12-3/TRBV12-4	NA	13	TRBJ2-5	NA	TGTGCCAGCAGTTTAACCGGGGCCGAGTCCCAGTACTTC	CASSLTGAESQYF
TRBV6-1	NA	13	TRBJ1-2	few	TGTGCCAGCAGTAGACAGGCGAGCTATGGCTACACCTTC	CASSRQASYGYTF
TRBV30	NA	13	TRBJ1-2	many	TGTGCCTGGAGAGAACGGGGCACGAATGGCTACACCTTC	CAWRERGTNGYTF
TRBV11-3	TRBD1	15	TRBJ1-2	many	TGTGCCCCCGGAGCAGGGGGCTATACTAACTATGGCTACACCTTC	CAPGAGGYTNYGYTF
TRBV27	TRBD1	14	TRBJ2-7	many	TGTGCCAGCAGTTGGGGACAGGGTGAGCACGAGCAGTACTTC	CASSWGQGEHEQYF
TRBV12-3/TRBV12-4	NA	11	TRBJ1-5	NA	TGTGCCAGCAGCATAACAGGACCCCAGCATTTT	CASSITGPQHF
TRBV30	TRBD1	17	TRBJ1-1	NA	TGTGCCTGGAGTGGAACTACCTTGGGACAGGATCACACTGAAGCTTTCTTT	CAWSGTTLGQDHTEAFF
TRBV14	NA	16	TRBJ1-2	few	TGTGCCAGCAGCCAGAAGGGACATATCTTTCATTATGGCTACACCTTC	CASSQKGHIFHYGYTF
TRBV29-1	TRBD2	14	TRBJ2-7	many	TGCAGCGTTGAAGGGAGGGGAGGGGATTACGAGCAGTACTTC	CSVEGRGGDYEQYF
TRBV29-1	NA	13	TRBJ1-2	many	TGCAGCGTTGTCGCGGGGTCAGAGAATGGCTACACCTTC	CSVVAGSENGYTF
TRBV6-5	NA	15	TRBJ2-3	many	TGTGCCAGCAGTTCCAATAGCGGTAGCACAGATACGCAGTATTTT	CASSSNSGSTDTQYF
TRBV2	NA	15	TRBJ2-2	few	TGTGCCAGCAGTGGGGTGCGGAGCTACACCGGGGAGCTGTTTTTT	CASSGVRSYTGELFF
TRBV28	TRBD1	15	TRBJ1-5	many	TGTGCCAGCAGTTTATCGGACAGGGACAATCAGCCCCAGCATTTT	CASSLSDRDNQPQHF
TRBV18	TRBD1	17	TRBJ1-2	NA	TGTGCCAGCTCACCACTTCCCCTGACAGGGGTCCTGTATGGCTACACCTTC	CASSPLPLTGVLYGYTF
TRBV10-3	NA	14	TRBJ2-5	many	TGTGCCATCAGTGAGGATAGCCGACAAGAGACCCAGTACTTC	CAISEDSRQETQYF
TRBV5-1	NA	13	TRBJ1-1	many	TGCGCCAGCAGCTCCTTCGAGGGCACTGAAGCTTTCTTT	CASSSFEGTEAFF
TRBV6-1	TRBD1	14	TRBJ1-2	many	TGTGCCAGCAGAGACCAGGGGGCGGTGGGTGGCTACACCTTC	CASRDQGAVGGYTF
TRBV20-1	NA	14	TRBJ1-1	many	TGCAGTGCTAGAATCCAGGGGACGAACACTGAAGCTTTCTTT	CSARIQGTNTEAFF